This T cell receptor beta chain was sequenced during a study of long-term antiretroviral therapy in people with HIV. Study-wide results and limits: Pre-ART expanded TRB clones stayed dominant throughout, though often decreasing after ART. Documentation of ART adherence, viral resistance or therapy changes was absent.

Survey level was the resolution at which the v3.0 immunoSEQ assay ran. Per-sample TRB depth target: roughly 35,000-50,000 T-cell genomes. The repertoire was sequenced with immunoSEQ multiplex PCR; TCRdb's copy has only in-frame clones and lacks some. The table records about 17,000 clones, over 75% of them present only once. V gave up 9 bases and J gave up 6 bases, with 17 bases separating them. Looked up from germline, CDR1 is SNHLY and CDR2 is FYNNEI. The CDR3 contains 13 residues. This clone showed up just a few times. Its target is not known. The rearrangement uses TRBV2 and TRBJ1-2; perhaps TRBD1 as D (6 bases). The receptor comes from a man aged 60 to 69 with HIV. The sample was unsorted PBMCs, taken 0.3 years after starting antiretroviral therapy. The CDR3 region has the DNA TGTGCCAGGCGATCGGGGGGGCGTAATGGCTACACCTTC. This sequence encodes CARRSGGRNGYTF.